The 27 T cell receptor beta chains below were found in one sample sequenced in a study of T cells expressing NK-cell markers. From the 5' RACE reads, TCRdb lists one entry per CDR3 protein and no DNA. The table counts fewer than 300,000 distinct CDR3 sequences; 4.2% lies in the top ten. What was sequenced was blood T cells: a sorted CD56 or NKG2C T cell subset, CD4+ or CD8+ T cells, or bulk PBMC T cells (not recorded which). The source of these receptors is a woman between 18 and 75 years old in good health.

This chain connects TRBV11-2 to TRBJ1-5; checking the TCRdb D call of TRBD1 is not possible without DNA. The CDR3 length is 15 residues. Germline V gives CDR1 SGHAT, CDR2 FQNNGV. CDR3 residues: CASSRQAASNQPQHF. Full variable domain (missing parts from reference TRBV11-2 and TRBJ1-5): EAGVAQSPRYKIIEKRQSVAFWCNPISGHATLYWYQQILGQGPKLLIQFQNNGVVDDSQLPKDRFSAERLKGVDSTLKIQPAKLEDSAVYLCASSRQAASNQPQHFGDGTRLSIL.

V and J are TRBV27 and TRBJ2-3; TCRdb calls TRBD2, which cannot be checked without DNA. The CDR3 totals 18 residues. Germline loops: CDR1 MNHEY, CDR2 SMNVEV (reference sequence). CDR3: CASSLSLPRLGSVYTQYF.

The CDR3 region is CATSAPGGTDTQYF. This chain links TRBV24-1 with TRBJ2-3; as DNA is missing, the TRBD1 call by TCRdb cannot be tested. Germline assignment: CDR1 KGHDR and CDR2 SFDVKD. This CDR3 is built from 14 residues.

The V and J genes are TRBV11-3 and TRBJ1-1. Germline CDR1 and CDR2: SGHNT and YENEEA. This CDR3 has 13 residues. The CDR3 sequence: CASSLDRSTEAFF.

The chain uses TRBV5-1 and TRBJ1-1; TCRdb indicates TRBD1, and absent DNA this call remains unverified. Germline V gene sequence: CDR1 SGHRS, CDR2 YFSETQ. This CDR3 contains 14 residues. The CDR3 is CASSGGTVNTEAFF.

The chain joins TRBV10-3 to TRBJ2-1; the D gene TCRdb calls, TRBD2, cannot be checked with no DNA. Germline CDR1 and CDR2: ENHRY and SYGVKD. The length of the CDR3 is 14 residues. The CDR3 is CATVSPGGHNEQFF.

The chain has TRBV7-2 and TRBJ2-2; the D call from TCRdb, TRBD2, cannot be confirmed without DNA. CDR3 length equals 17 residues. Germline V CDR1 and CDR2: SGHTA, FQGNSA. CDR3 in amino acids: CASNRARGAAGTGELFF.

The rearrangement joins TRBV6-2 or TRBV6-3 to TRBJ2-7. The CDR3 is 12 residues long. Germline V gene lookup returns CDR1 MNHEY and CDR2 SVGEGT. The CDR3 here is CASSGGSYEQYF.

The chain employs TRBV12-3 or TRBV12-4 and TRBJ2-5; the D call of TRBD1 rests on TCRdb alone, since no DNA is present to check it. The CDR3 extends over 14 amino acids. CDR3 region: CASSPVGERETQYF.

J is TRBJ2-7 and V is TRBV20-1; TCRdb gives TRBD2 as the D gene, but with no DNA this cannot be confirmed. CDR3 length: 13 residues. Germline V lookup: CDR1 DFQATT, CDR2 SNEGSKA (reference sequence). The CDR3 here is CSVEPRTSLEQYF.

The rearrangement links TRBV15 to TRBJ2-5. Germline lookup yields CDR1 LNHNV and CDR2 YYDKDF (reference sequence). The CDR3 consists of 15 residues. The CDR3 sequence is CATSRDLAPSETQYF.

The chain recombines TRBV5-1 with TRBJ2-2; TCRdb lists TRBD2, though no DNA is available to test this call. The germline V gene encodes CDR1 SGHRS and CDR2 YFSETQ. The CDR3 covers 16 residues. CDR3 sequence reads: CASSAEGPRGTGELFF.

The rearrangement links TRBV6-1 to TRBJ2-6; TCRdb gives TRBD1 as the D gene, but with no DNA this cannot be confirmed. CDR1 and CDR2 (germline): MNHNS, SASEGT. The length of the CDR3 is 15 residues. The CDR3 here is CASMGQDTGANVLTF.

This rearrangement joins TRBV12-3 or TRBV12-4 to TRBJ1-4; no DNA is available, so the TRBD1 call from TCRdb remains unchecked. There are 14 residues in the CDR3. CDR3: CASLGTGRGEKLFF.

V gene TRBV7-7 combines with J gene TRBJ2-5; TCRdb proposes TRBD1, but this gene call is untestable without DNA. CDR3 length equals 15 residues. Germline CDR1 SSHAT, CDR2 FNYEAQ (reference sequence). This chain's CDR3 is CASSLAVGGQETQYF.

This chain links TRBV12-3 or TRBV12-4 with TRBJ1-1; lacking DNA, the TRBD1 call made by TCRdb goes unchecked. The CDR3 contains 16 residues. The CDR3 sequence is CASSLVTGGWNTEAFF.

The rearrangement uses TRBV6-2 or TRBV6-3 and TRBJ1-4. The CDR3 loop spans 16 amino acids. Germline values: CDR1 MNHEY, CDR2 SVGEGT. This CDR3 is CASRGPSAAGREKLFF.

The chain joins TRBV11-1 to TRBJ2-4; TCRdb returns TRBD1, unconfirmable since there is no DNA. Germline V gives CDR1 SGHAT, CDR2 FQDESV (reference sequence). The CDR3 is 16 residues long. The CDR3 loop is CASSLYRGSSKNIQYF.

CDR3 residues: CASSQDWVREKLFF. The rearrangement links TRBV4-3 to TRBJ1-4. The CDR3 has 14 amino acids. CDR1 and CDR2 (germline): LGHNA, YSLEER.

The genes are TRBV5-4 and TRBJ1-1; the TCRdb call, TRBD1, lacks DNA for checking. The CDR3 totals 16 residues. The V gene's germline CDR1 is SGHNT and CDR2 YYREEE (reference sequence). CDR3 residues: CASSSPTGGVNTEAFF.

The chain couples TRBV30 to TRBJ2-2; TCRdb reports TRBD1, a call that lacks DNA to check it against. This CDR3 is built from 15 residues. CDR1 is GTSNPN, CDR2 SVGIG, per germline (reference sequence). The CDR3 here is CAFRLAGRGAGELFF. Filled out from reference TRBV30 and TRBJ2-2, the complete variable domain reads SQTIHQWPATLVQPVGSPLSLECTVEGTSNPNLYWYRQAAGRGLQLLFYSVGIGQISSEVPQNLSASRPQDRQFILSSKKLLLSDSGFYLCAFRLAGRGAGELFFGEGSRLTVL.

CDR3: CASRGGRRTDTQYF. The rearrangement joins TRBV6-1 to TRBJ2-3; TCRdb lists TRBD2, though no DNA is available to test this call. Germline V gene data show CDR1 as MNHNS and CDR2 as SASEGT. The CDR3 has 14 residues.

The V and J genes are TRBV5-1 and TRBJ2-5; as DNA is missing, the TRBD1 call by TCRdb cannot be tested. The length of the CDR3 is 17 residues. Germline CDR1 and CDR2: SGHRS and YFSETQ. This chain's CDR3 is CASSSSGAGGSGETQYF.

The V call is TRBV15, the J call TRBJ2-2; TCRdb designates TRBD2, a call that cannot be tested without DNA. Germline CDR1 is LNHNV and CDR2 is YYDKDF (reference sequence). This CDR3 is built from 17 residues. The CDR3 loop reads CATSRDRSSGGTGELFF.

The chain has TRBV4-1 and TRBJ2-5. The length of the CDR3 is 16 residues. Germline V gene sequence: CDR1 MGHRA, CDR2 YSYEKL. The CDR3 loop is CASSQDRVGYQETQYF.

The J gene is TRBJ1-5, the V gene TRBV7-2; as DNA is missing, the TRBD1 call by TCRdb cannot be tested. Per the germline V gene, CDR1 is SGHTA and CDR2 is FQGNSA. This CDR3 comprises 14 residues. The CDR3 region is CASSRTFNNQPQHF.

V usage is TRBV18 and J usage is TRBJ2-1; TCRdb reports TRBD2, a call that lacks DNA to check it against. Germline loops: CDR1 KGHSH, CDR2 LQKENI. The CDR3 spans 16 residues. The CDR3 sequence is CASSPGSLAGGNEQFF.